This TCR beta chain was captured in a study of CXCR3-negative and CXCR3-positive naive CD8 T cells. Across the study: Sequencing gave roughly 140 million TRB reads overall, about 1.5 +/- 0.3 million per library. General study points: Memory CD8+ cells showed much lower diversity, while both naive subsets were comparably high.

A word on this clonotype: The target antigen is unknown.

5' RACE with UMI labels generated the TRB cDNA libraries. Reprocessing the 5' RACE reads, TCRdb reports a single entry for every CDR3 protein and omits DNA. Its listing shows 5,000 to 6,500 distinct CDR3 sequences. With 290,000 or so cells each, the CD8+ T cell subsets were individually sorted in triplicate. The V gene's germline CDR1 is LNHDA and CDR2 SQIVND (reference sequence). The CDR3 totals 15 residues. Sequenced input: naive CXCR3- CD8+ T cells from blood. This sample's subset: CD45RO-CCR7+CD27+CD95- naive CD8+ T cells lacking CXCR3 (TNR3-). The chain recombines TRBV19 with TRBJ1-3. The receptor comes from a human donor in good health. Some clones in this sample may be carry-over from other donors' samples. CDR3 residues: CASSMNGLSGNTIYF. Combining the CDR3 with reference TRBV19 and TRBJ1-3 gives the whole variable domain DGGITQSPKYLFRKEGQNVTLSCEQNLNHDAMYWYRQDPGQGLRLIYYSQIVNDFQKGDIAEGYSVSREKKESFPLTVTSAQKNPTAFYLCASSMNGLSGNTIYFGEGSWLTVV.